Listed below are T cell receptor beta chains from one sample, sequenced in a study of low-dose radiotherapy and immunotherapy resistance in tumors. Each CDR3 protein is one row after TCRdb ran MiXCR on the reads. The repertoire has approximately 84,000 distinct CDR3 sequences, less than 20% of them found once; the top ten carry approximately 1.5%. The material sequenced was PBMCs, taken after low-dose radiotherapy plus immunotherapy. The receptors originated from a male donor with prostate cancer. Both conserved end residues are part of each CDR3. A D gene is named only where the DNA matches it firmly. Rows may omit the clone size; those that give it use once, few, many or a size class.

j_call v_call d_call clone_size cdr3_nt cdr3_aa
TRBJ2-3 TRBV27 NA few TGTGCCAGCAGTTTCGGGTCTAGCACAGATACGCAGTATTTT CASSFGSSTDTQYF
TRBJ2-2 TRBV11-3 NA many TGTGCCAGCAGCTCCAGTCGGGGGAGTACCGGGGAGCTGTTTTTT CASSSSRGSTGELFF
TRBJ2-3 TRBV10-3 TRBD2 once TGTGCCATCAGTGACCCTAGCGGGACGCTGGATACGCAGTATTTT CAISDPSGTLDTQYF
TRBJ2-5 TRBV15 NA many TGTGCCACCAGCAGCCCTACAGAGTATTTAGAGACCCAGTACTTC CATSSPTEYLETQYF
TRBJ2-2 TRBV29-1 NA many TGCAGCGTGTCGAACACCGGGGAGCTGTTTTTT CSVSNTGELFF
TRBJ2-1 TRBV28 TRBD2 many TGTGCCAGCAGTTTATGGGCGGGAGAGTTCGACAATGAGCAGTTCTTC CASSLWAGEFDNEQFF
TRBJ2-3 TRBV24-1 TRBD1 NA TGTGCCACCAGTGATCCTCCGGGACAGGGGACTAGCACAGATACGCAGTATTTT CATSDPPGQGTSTDTQYF
TRBJ2-3 TRBV20-1 TRBD2 NA TGCAGTGCTAGAGTCGTGACTAGCGGGAGGGGGATAGATACGCAGTATTTT CSARVVTSGRGIDTQYF
TRBJ1-1 TRBV4-1 NA NA TGCGCCAGCAGCCAAATCGCTACGGGAGGCGAAAACACTGAAGCTTTCTTT CASSQIATGGENTEAFF
TRBJ1-5 TRBV2 NA many TGTGCCAGCAGTAAGGACGGATATAGCAATCAGCCCCAGCATTTT CASSKDGYSNQPQHF
TRBJ2-7 TRBV3-1 TRBD2 many TGTGCCAGCAGGCACAGCGGGGGGCTAACCTACGAGCAGTACTTC CASRHSGGLTYEQYF
TRBJ1-1 TRBV28 TRBD1 many TGTGCCAGCAGTAGAGCGGGTCAGGGGGCCGGGTACACTGAAGCTTTCTTT CASSRAGQGAGYTEAFF
TRBJ2-5 TRBV7-8 TRBD2 NA TGTGCCAGCAGCTTAGTGAAGGCGGGAGCTAAAGAGACCCAGTACTTC CASSLVKAGAKETQYF
TRBJ2-4 TRBV30 NA many TGTGCCTGGAGTTCTCCCAAGGGCATTCAGTACTTC CAWSSPKGIQYF
TRBJ1-3 TRBV30 NA many TGTGCCCTGGGAGGAAACACCATATATTTT CALGGNTIYF
TRBJ2-2 TRBV11-2 TRBD2 many TGTGCCAGCAGCCCCTCACTAGCGTTGAACACCGGGGAGCTGTTTTTT CASSPSLALNTGELFF
TRBJ2-1 TRBV7-9 TRBD2 many TGTGCCAGCAGCTTAGGAGCGGGAATCAATGAGCAGTTCTTC CASSLGAGINEQFF
TRBJ2-5 TRBV5-1 TRBD1 many TGCGCCAGCAGCTTTCTGGGACAGGGGTTACAAGAGACCCAGTACTTC CASSFLGQGLQETQYF
TRBJ1-2 TRBV19 TRBD1 many TGTGCCAGTAGTACTGGGGGACAGGGCTTGGGCGGCTACACCTTC CASSTGGQGLGGYTF
TRBJ2-7 TRBV30 NA many TGTGCCTGGAGTGTACGTCCCCGTAGTCCCCCGCAGTACTTC CAWSVRPRSPPQYF
TRBJ2-1 TRBV18 NA many TGTGCCAGCTCACCGAAGCACGGGGATTACAATGAGCAGTTCTTC CASSPKHGDYNEQFF
TRBJ1-2 TRBV20-1 NA many TGCAGTCCTCAAGCGGGGTATGGCTACACCTTC CSPQAGYGYTF
TRBJ1-3 TRBV7-2 TRBD1 many TGTGCCAGCAGCTCCGGACAGGTCTCTGGAAACACCATATATTTT CASSSGQVSGNTIYF
TRBJ2-1 TRBV7-9 NA many TGTGCCAGCAGCTTCGGGTCAGGACTGATGTCCTTC CASSFGSGLMSF
TRBJ2-2 TRBV28 NA many TGTGCCAGCAGTTTAGCTCTGAACACCGGGGAGCTGTTTTTT CASSLALNTGELFF
TRBJ2-7 TRBV10-3 NA many TGTGCCATCAGTGAGAGGGCAGGGTACGAGCAGTACTTC CAISERAGYEQYF
TRBJ2-1 TRBV20-1 TRBD2 many TGCAGTGCTAGAGATGGACTAGCGGGAGAGAGGGAGCAGTTCTTC CSARDGLAGEREQFF
TRBJ2-7 TRBV7-8 TRBD2 many TGTGCCAGCAGCTTAGAGGGAGCGGGAGTATCCCTCGAGCAGTACTTC CASSLEGAGVSLEQYF
TRBJ2-7 TRBV7-9 TRBD1 many TGTGCCAGCAGCCTAGGTACGGGACAGGGAACCTACGAGCAGTACTTC CASSLGTGQGTYEQYF
TRBJ2-5 TRBV11-2 NA many TGTGCCAGCAGCTTAGAGGGGATCGGGACCCAGTACTTC CASSLEGIGTQYF
TRBJ1-2 TRBV6-1 NA NA TGTGCCAGCACCAAAGGTATAGAGGATGGCTACACCTTC CASTKGIEDGYTF
TRBJ2-5 TRBV5-5 TRBD1 many TGTGCCAGCAGCCGGACAGGGTTCCAAGAGACCCAGTACTTC CASSRTGFQETQYF